This T cell receptor beta chain was sequenced during a study of metastatic and nonmetastatic thyroid tumors. A word on this clone: This may come from a read error, since a much larger clone is one base off.

V lost 2 bases, J lost 10 bases, and 11 bases lay in between. The CDR3 contains 12 residues. The germline gives CDR1 MNHEY, CDR2 SVGEGT. Source study methods: The authors used CDR3 differences across clinicopathological groups to build a distant-metastasis classifier for papillary thyroid cancer. Using MiXCR, TCRdb reanalyzed the PCR reads. These V and J calls rely on TCRdb rather than the paper's analysis. The sample carries tens of thousands of clones, roughly an eighth recorded once. No patient received treatment before thyroid surgery. Sequenced input: blood. The source of this sequence is a female donor with papillary thyroid cancer or a benign thyroid nodule (not recorded which). Some clones in this sample may be carry-over from other donors' samples. The gene calls are TRBV6-2 or TRBV6-3 and TRBJ2-5, with a tentative D call TRBD1 (5 bases). The CDR3 sequence is CASSYKGLDQYF. In DNA, the CDR3 is TGTGCCAGCAGTTACAAGGGGTTGGACCAGTACTTC.